The present entry profiles one T cell receptor beta chain with its context. This clonotype was observed many times. Its antigen is still unknown. Base qualities are missing; no much larger clone stands one base away. Ophthalmopathy patients had moderately to severely active disease, Clinical Activity Score of at least 3, NOSPECS grade of at least 4, and duration under 3 months. Patients with uncontrolled infections, other autoimmune diseases, pregnancy or lactation were excluded. Diagnoses were established on the basis of clinical symptoms, serum thyroxine and TRAb, thyroid ultrasound, and orbital computed tomography. PBMCs were isolated from 10 ml of fresh peripheral blood by Ficoll-Paque density gradient centrifugation. Total RNA was extracted using Trizol reagent, and RNA quality was assessed on an Agilent 2100 Bioanalyzer. These data originate in a study of T cells in Graves' hyperthyroidism and ophthalmopathy (dated by TCRdb to the late 2010s). About the study as a whole: Peripheral blood samples were taken at the time of initial diagnosis, prior to any treatment. A discovery cohort of about 96 patients, fewer than 50 with Graves' ophthalmopathy and fewer than 65 with stable Graves' hyperthyroidism, was used to find distinguishing TCR V-J signatures. Prospective prediction of ophthalmopathy was tested in an independent validation cohort of under 20 hyperthyroidism patients and 17 patients who later progressed to ophthalmopathy. The 100 discovery patients were randomly split 7:3 into training and test sets. In addition, the study compared T-cell repertoires in thyroid tissue and in blood from roughly six Graves' hyperthyroidism patients. Once sampling was done, hyperthyroidism patients were given methimazole at a starting dose of 30 mg daily, whereas ophthalmopathy patients were given high-dose intravenous methylprednisolone. According to the paper, TCR Vbeta CDR3 sequencing was carried out on over 130 peripheral blood samples, which came from around 43 ophthalmopathy, around 74 hyperthyroidism and approximately 17 progressor patients. The investigation overall reported the following: In validation, the model predicted progression to ophthalmopathy with about 71% sensitivity and around 72% specificity, a median of around six months before onset. Most expanded thyroid clonotypes (frequency above 0.001) were also found in blood, which suggests that blood repertoires may mirror thyroid immune responses. In cross-validation, a model built on a 13 V-J signature told ophthalmopathy apart from stable hyperthyroidism with about 90% sensitivity and approximately 81% specificity, and in testing the same model reached 80%/75%. Sample size was not statistically predetermined, and blinding of investigators to group allocation was not performed.

The CDR3 starts with the cysteine, ends with the phenylalanine, and has 13 residues. The DNA shown is the 39-base CDR3, in frame from base 1. V lost 0 bases and J lost 4 bases; the stretch between them is 7 bases long. The germline V gene provides CDR1 MNHEY and CDR2 SVGAGI. Amplification of TCR beta CDR3 regions was carried out from RNA transcripts. For the first round of RT-PCR on the TCR CDR3, the HTBI primer set was used together with the Qiagen OneStep RT-PCR kit. Libraries were constructed in a second round of multiplex PCR, after which size selection and purification were performed. Paired-end sequencing of the libraries was performed with 100 bp reads on an Illumina HiSeq2000. The study's own analysis went as follows. Raw data were processed with SOAPnuke, discarding reads with adapters, uncalled bases, mean Phred below 15, or no exact constant-primer or identifier match. COPE v1.2.5 was used to merge the high-quality paired reads, and each unique nucleotide sequence was defined as a clonotype. MiTCR v1.1 was used to align the clonotypes against IMGT TRBV, TRBD and TRBJ reference segments. Analysis was restricted to V-J combinations with a frequency above 0.0001, which covered 99.2% of repertoires. The TCS score was defined as F50 (clonal expansion) divided by E x V (chaos), with BLOSUM62-based TCRdist calculated between CDR3 peptides within each V-J. Welch's t-statistics and random forest reduced fewer than 600 V-J features to roughly 13, which were used in a naive Bayes classifier (R e1071). Through fastp at Q25 and MiXCR, TCRdb rebuilt clones from the public reads, retaining in-frame beta chains. CDR3 protein duplicates are merged, each entry listing the most common genes and DNA. TCRdb, not the authors, supplied the V and J calls. A total of hundreds of thousands of distinct CDR3 sequences appear in this sample, roughly a quarter of them only once. The ten largest account for about 10% of the sample.

The sample taken for sequencing was blood. This chain joins TRBV6-5 to TRBJ2-7; no confident D gene assignment can be made. This TCR came from a woman aged 30 to 39 with Graves' ophthalmopathy. The DNA sequence is as follows: TGTGCCAGCAGTTACTCGCGTTATTACGAGCAGTACTTC. This is translated as CASSYSRYYEQYF.